This TCR beta chain comes out of a study of blood T cell repertoires in COVID-19. Study-wide background: The study drew acute and convalescent COVID-19 samples from the United States, Italy and Spain. Sample material is recorded as cDNA or gDNA derived from T cells, B-cell-depleted T cells, or PBMCs.

Per germline, CDR1 SGHNT and CDR2 YENEEA. The length of the CDR3 is 15 residues. V lost 2 bases to trimming and J lost 1 base, with 8 bases between them. Original handling: Amplification of reference gene primers was used by the study to estimate nucleated cell counts. Method: immunoSEQ multiplex PCR; TCRdb's copy keeps in-frame clones and lacks some. The V and J calls and clone size are taken from that table; D and trimming were inferred from the DNA. Of about 170,000 clones in the sample, around 84% are singletons; the top ten hold more than 14%. Seattle researchers signed up patients amid active infection and tracked them longitudinally.

This sequence originates from a woman in her 70s with COVID-19, enrolled during active disease. The chain links TRBV11-3 to TRBJ2-2, with D tentatively TRBD1 (5 bases). The sequenced sample consisted of peripheral blood. Here the CDR3 DNA reads TGTGCCAGCAGCTTAAGGGGCAGGAACACCGGGGAGCTGTTTTTT. This codes for CASSLRGRNTGELFF.